Following are 19 T cell receptor beta chains from one sample sequenced in a study of Graves' ophthalmopathy and Graves' hyperthyroidism. As the template, RNA transcripts were used to amplify TCR beta CDR3 regions. Following a first-round RT-PCR that used HTBI primers, a second-round multiplex PCR was carried out. From the multiplex PCR reads, TCRdb called clonotypes with MiXCR, one entry per CDR3 protein. The table shows over a million distinct CDR3 sequences, with 35% to 40% occurring only once. Sequenced material: peripheral blood or thyroid tissue (not recorded which). The receptors come from an adult man with Graves' hyperthyroidism.

This clonotype occurred many times. The chain employs TRBV7-9 and TRBJ2-5; perhaps TRBD2 as D (6 bases). V lost 2 bases and J lost 4, with 11 bases in between. CDR3 length: 14 residues. The germline V gene has CDR1 SEHNR and CDR2 FQNEAQ (reference sequence). CDR3 amino acids: CASSLYGGPETQYF. The CDR3, as DNA: TGTGCCAGCAGCTTATACGGGGGACCAGAGACCCAGTACTTC.

The chain links TRBV2 to TRBJ1-2; 8 nucleotides line up with TRBD1. The CDR3 contains 19 residues. V trimming: 4 bases; J trimming: 2 bases; junction bases outside the gene matches: 18. CDR1 is SNHLY, CDR2 FYNNEI, per germline. The chain's CDR3 is CASSAPDRAGLGLNYGYTF. The CDR3, as DNA: TGTGCCAGCAGTGCACCGGACAGGGCAGGACTCGGATTGAACTATGGCTACACCTTC.

This clonotype was recorded at least ten times. The V and J genes are TRBV12-3 or TRBV12-4 and TRBJ1-2; the match to TRBD1 covers 7 bases. With 7 bases clipped from V and 4 bases from J, the junction kept 9 bases outside the gene matches. The CDR3 consists of 14 residues. CDR3 sequence reads: CASTKTGFSYGYTF. Here the CDR3 DNA reads TGTGCCAGCACCAAGACAGGGTTTAGCTATGGCTACACCTTC.

This clonotype was counted at least ten times. The V gene is TRBV20-1, the J gene TRBJ2-5; 11 nucleotides line up with TRBD2. Germline-derived CDR1 and CDR2 are DFQATT and SNEGSKA (reference sequence). The junction had 6 bases not matched to a gene; V was cut back by 5 bases and J by 4 bases. There are 14 residues in the CDR3. CDR3 DNA: TGCAGTGCTCGTAGCGGGAGGGCCTTAGAGACCCAGTACTTC. Translated: CSARSGRALETQYF.

This clonotype has at least ten counts. This rearrangement joins TRBV5-1 to TRBJ1-2; D gene unclear. CDR3 length equals 14 residues. CDR1 SGHRS and CDR2 YFSETQ come from the germline V gene. V lost 1 base and J lost 0, with 7 bases in between. CDR3 residues: CASSLSGSNYGYTF. Written as DNA, the CDR3 is TGCGCCAGCAGCTTGTCGGGCTCTAACTATGGCTACACCTTC.

This clonotype was seen a few times. The conserved phenylalanine or tryptophan is not found at the CDR3 terminus, so this likely reflects a read error. It is unclear where the CDR3 begins or ends on the DNA, so no DNA is shown, and the CDR3 is as TCRdb lists it. CDR3 residues: CASSLTGAAIS. V gene TRBV5-5 combines with J gene TRBJ1-1; TRBD1, the table's D call, lacks a check against the DNA. Germline CDR1 reads SGHKS; CDR2 reads YYEKEE (reference sequence). The CDR3 is 11 residues long, ends included.

The genes are TRBV4-2 and TRBJ1-4; no firm D call. CDR1 and CDR2 from the germline V gene are LGHNA and YNFKEQ. V shed 0 bases and J shed 3 bases, with 14 bases lying between them. The CDR3 has 17 residues. DNA of the CDR3: TGTGCCAGCAGCCAAGATCTTGGGAGAGCGGCTAATGAAAAACTGTTTTTT. Its translation: CASSQDLGRAANEKLFF.

This clonotype was observed a handful of times. The rearrangement uses TRBV27 and TRBJ1-3; D ambiguous. Germline V gene lookup returns CDR1 MNHEY and CDR2 SMNVEV (reference sequence). The CDR3 length is 12 residues. Deletions cut 4 bases from V and 7 bases from J, with 8 bases between. The CDR3 DNA sequence: TGTGCCAGCAGTTCTGAGGACAACACCATATATTTT. Translating gives CASSSEDNTIYF.

This clonotype was seen more than once but under ten times. The chain links TRBV6-6 to TRBJ2-7, with 7 positions matching TRBD1. V shed 6 bases and J 0 bases; nucleotides not matched to a gene: 5. CDR1 is MNHNY and CDR2 is SVGAGI in the germline V gene (reference sequence). This CDR3 contains 14 residues. This chain's CDR3 is CASRMTGSSYEQYF. The CDR3, as DNA: TGTGCCAGCAGGATGACAGGGAGCTCCTACGAGCAGTACTTC.

This clonotype was seen many times. The genes are TRBV11-2 and TRBJ1-2; D not certain. There are 14 residues in the CDR3. CDR1 SGHAT and CDR2 FQNNGV come from the germline V gene. The V end was cut by 1 base, the J end by 4 bases, with 10 bases between. This CDR3 is CASSLAGTFYGYTF. CDR3 coding DNA: TGTGCCAGCAGCTTAGCCGGAACTTTCTATGGCTACACCTTC.

By frequency in the sample, this clonotype is medium-sized. This chain joins TRBV24-1 and TRBJ1-1; D is perhaps TRBD1 (6 bases). The CDR3 is 13 amino acids. The germline gives CDR1 KGHDR, CDR2 SFDVKD. V gave up 8 bases and J gave up 4 bases, with 13 bases separating them. The chain's CDR3 is CATKGGGGTEAFF. CDR3 nucleotide sequence: TGTGCCACCAAGGGGGGCGGGGGCACTGAAGCTTTCTTT.

The rearrangement links TRBV5-4 to TRBJ1-6; 9 bases line up with TRBD1. V was pared by 3 bases and J by 10 bases, with 8 bases of the junction left unmatched. The CDR3 runs to 15 residues. Germline V gene data show CDR1 as SGHNT and CDR2 as YYREEE (reference sequence). CDR3 sequence reads: CASSSRTGVSSPLHF. CDR3 sequence (DNA): TGTGCCAGCAGCTCGCGGACAGGGGTATCCTCACCCCTCCACTTT.

This clonotype appeared a few times. The chain joins TRBV24-1 to TRBJ2-7; 10 bases are a match to TRBD2. From germline, CDR1 is KGHDR and CDR2 SFDVKD. With V trimmed by 3 bases and J by 5 bases, 9 bases remained unmatched. This CDR3 has 16 amino acids. The CDR3: CATSDPRTSGKNEQYF. The CDR3 DNA follows: TGTGCCACCAGTGATCCCCGAACTAGCGGGAAAAACGAGCAGTACTTC.

The V gene is TRBV2, the J gene TRBJ2-7; TRBD2 matches 8 bases. This CDR3 is built from 14 residues. Germline V gene lookup returns CDR1 SNHLY and CDR2 FYNNEI. J was trimmed by 3 bases and V by 2 bases; bases with no gene match: 3. The CDR3 protein is CASSELAGFYEQYF. The CDR3 bases are TGTGCCAGCAGTGAACTAGCGGGTTTCTACGAGCAGTACTTC.

V and J are TRBV4-3 and TRBJ2-7; D is perhaps TRBD1 or TRBD2 (5 bases each). Germline CDR1 is LGHNA and CDR2 is YSLEER. The CDR3 loop spans 14 amino acids. The V gene lost 2 bases and the J gene lost 6 bases, with 14 bases spanning the gap. The CDR3 DNA reads as TGCGCCAGCAGCCAAATCCCCGGGACGACCGAGCAGTACTTC. This sequence encodes CASSQIPGTTEQYF.

This clonotype was detected once. A clone one base away is much larger, so this may be a read error. The chain joins TRBV19 to TRBJ2-5; 7 bases are shared with TRBD2. CDR1 is LNHDA and CDR2 is SQIVND in the germline V gene (reference sequence). The CDR3 has 14 residues. Losses at the gene ends were 6 bases for V and 10 bases for J; bases not matched to a gene: 14. CDR3 sequence reads: CASRAGTTSYDQYF. The CDR3 DNA reads as TGTGCCAGTAGGGCCGGGACTACGTCCTACGACCAGTACTTC.

On this clonotype: Given a much more abundant clone one base away, this may be a read error. CDR3 loop: CASSVDGDQSYEQYF. As DNA, the CDR3 is TGTGCCAGCAGCGTAGACGGAGACCAATCCTACGAGCAGTACTTC. This rearrangement joins TRBV9 to TRBJ2-7; D gene ambiguous. Germline V CDR1 and CDR2: SGDLS, YYNGEE. V lost 0 bases and J lost 1, with 11 bases in between. The CDR3 has 15 residues.

The CDR3 DNA sequence: TGTGCCAGTACCCCACAGGGAGGGGGCGGGGAGCTGTTTTTT. Encoded protein: CASTPQGGGGELFF. The V call is TRBV19, the J call TRBJ2-2; possible D gene TRBD2, 7 bases. Germline values: CDR1 LNHDA, CDR2 SQIVND (reference sequence). CDR3 length equals 14 residues. Trimming cost V 7 bases and J 7 bases, with 16 bases left between them.

Comment on this clonotype: At one end, the junction sequence differs from germline, possibly due to a read error. The chain joins TRBV29-1 to TRBJ1-1, with D uncertain. This CDR3 region has 13 residues. From germline, CDR1 is SQVTM and CDR2 ANQGSEA. The CDR3 spells CSVYTPSNTESFF. The CDR3 coding sequence is TGCAGCGTTTATACGCCATCGAACACTGAATCTTTCTTT.